One sample yielded the 11 T cell receptor beta chains listed below, sequenced in a study of cytomegalovirus exposure and HLA in healthy donors. The PCR used 60 Vbeta and 13 Jbeta primers. The repertoire was sequenced with immunoSEQ multiplex PCR; TCRdb's copy has only in-frame clones and lacks some. The sample contains some 170,000 clones, around 80% of which appear only once. Specimen: PBMCs. These receptors originate from a girl under 18 in good health and CMV-seropositive.

The chain employs TRBV18 and TRBJ1-1, with 7 bases lining up with TRBD1. Germline V gives CDR1 KGHSH, CDR2 LQKENI. The CDR3 is made up of 13 amino acids. V lost 6 bases to trimming and J lost 3 bases; unmatched junction nucleotides: 4. CDR3 region: CASSVDRDTEAFF. The CDR3 nucleotides read TGTGCCAGCTCGGTCGACAGGGACACTGAAGCTTTCTTT.

The chain links TRBV4-2 to TRBJ2-5; 7 nucleotides align to TRBD1. TRBJ2-7 matches the DNA end more closely, so the J call is doubtful. The CDR3 is 17 amino acids. Germline CDR1 LGHNA, CDR2 YNFKEQ. The CDR3 DNA sequence: TGTGCCAGCAGCCCCCAGGGTACAGGGGAAAAGCCCTACGAGCAGTACTTC. Encoded protein: CASSPQGTGEKPYEQYF.

This sequence joins TRBV5-1 and TRBJ2-7; 7 bases map to TRBD1. V shed 4 bases and J 2 bases; nucleotides not matched to a gene: 9. Germline lookup yields CDR1 SGHRS and CDR2 YFSETQ. The CDR3 is 15 amino acids. CDR3 coding DNA: TGCGCCAGCAGCCGGACCGGACAGGTGCCCTACGAGCAGTACTTC. Encoded protein: CASSRTGQVPYEQYF.

The rearrangement uses TRBV11-2 and TRBJ2-7; D may be TRBD1 (6 bases). V was trimmed by 4 bases and J by 0 bases, leaving 25 bases between them. CDR3 length equals 19 residues. CDR1 and CDR2 (germline): SGHAT, FQNNGV. CDR3 protein: CASSSPGTSVWGPSYEQYF. The CDR3 DNA reads as TGTGCCAGCAGCTCCCCCGGGACATCCGTATGGGGGCCCTCCTACGAGCAGTACTTC.

This clone has only one observation. The V gene is TRBV6-1, the J gene TRBJ1-5, with 10 bases matching TRBD1. The CDR3 loop spans 18 amino acids. V was clipped by 3 bases and J by 1 base; unmatched bases: 9. Germline V gene lookup returns CDR1 MNHNS and CDR2 SASEGT. Here the CDR3 reads CASSDPGQGILSNQPQHF. In DNA, the CDR3 is TGTGCCAGCAGTGACCCGGGACAGGGGATATTAAGCAATCAGCCCCAGCATTTT.

This CDR3 reads CASSQTSHQRNTGELFF. In nucleotides, the CDR3 is TGCGCCAGCAGCCAGACTAGCCACCAAAGAAACACCGGGGAGCTGTTTTTT. V and J are TRBV5-1 and TRBJ2-2; TRBD2 aligns across 7 bases. Germline CDR1 SGHRS, CDR2 YFSETQ. The CDR3 runs 17 residues. V lost 4 bases and J lost 2; bases outside the gene matches: 11.

The CDR3 loop is CASSDSLAGTQYF. As DNA, the CDR3 is TGTGCCAGCAGTGATTCCCTCGCAGGTACGCAGTATTTT. The V call is TRBV6-5, the J call TRBJ2-3, with D unclear. There are 13 residues in the CDR3. The V and J ends lost 5 bases and 8 bases respectively, with 14 bases between them. CDR1 is MNHEY, CDR2 SVGAGI, per germline.

The CDR3, as DNA: TGTGCCTGGAGTGTACCCGGGGGAGACACTGAAGCTTTCTTT. Residues: CAWSVPGGDTEAFF. The gene calls are TRBV30 and TRBJ1-1; TRBD1 is a possible D gene (5 bases). CDR1 and CDR2 (germline): GTSNPN, SVGIG (reference sequence). The CDR3 runs to 14 residues. Trimming took 0 bases from V and 3 from J, leaving 11 bases between them.

This chain uses TRBV6-1 with TRBJ1-3, with D unclear. Germline V lookup: CDR1 MNHNS, CDR2 SASEGT. Trimming took off 10 bases at V and 3 bases at J, with 10 bases between the two ends. This CDR3 spans 12 amino acids. The CDR3 loop reads CATSRYGNTIYF. The CDR3 region has the DNA TGTGCCACCTCGCGCTATGGAAACACCATATATTTT.

This rearrangement joins TRBV5-6 to TRBJ2-1; TRBD1 matches at 9 bases. The V gene's germline CDR1 is SGHDT and CDR2 YYEEEE. This CDR3 region has 16 residues. V was pared by 0 bases and J by 6 bases, with 7 bases of the junction left unmatched. The CDR3 region has the DNA TGTGCCAGCAGCTTGGCCTGGGACAGGGTAAGCAATGAGCAGTTCTTC. It is translated as CASSLAWDRVSNEQFF.

This sequence joins TRBV20-1 and TRBJ1-1; no clear D. V lost 3 bases to trimming and J lost 4 bases, with 6 bases between them. The CDR3 runs 11 residues. Germline V CDR1 and CDR2: DFQATT, SNEGSKA (reference sequence). The CDR3 region is CSARRITEAFF. The DNA of the CDR3 is TGCAGTGCTAGGCGAATCACTGAAGCTTTCTTT.